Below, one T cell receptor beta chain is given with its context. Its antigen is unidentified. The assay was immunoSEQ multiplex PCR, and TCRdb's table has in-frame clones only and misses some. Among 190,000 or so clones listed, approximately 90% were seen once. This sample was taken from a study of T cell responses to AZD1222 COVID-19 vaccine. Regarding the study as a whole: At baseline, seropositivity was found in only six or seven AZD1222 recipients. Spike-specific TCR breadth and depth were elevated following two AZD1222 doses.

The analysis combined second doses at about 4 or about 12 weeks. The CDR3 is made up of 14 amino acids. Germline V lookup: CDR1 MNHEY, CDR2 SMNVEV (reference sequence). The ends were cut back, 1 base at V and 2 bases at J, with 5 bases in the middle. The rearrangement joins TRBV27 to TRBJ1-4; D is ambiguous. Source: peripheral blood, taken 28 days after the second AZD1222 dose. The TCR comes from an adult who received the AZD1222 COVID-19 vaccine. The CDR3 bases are TGTGCCAGCAGTTTATTGGGGACTAATGAAAAACTGTTTTTT. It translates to CASSLLGTNEKLFF.